Below are 2 T cell receptor beta chains sequenced from a single sample in a study of blood T cell repertoires in COVID-19. Profiling relied on immunoSEQ multiplex PCR, and the TCRdb table lists in-frame clones only, not all of them. The data show roughly 50,000 clones, roughly 79% seen once. The sample was peripheral blood. The receptors stem from a human donor with active or convalescent COVID-19. The donor label of this sample is uncertain.

The chain recombines TRBV19 with TRBJ2-3; TRBD1 matches 12 bases. CDR1 and CDR2 (germline): LNHDA, SQIVND (reference sequence). The ends lost 10 bases at V and 5 bases at J; junction bases unmatched: 7. CDR3 length equals 14 residues. Here the CDR3 DNA reads TGTGCCATTGCGGGACAGGGGGCGAGAGATACGCAGTATTTT. Amino acids: CAIAGQGARDTQYF.

The J gene is TRBJ2-5, the V gene TRBV6-5, with D possibly matching TRBD1 (6 bases). Germline-derived CDR1 and CDR2 are MNHEY and SVGAGI. Trimming shortened V by 6 bases and J by 4 bases, and 18 bases separated the two germline ends. The CDR3 spans 15 residues. In DNA form, the CDR3 reads TGTGCCAGCAGCGATGATCCAACAGGGCTAGAGACCCAGTACTTC. Residues: CASSDDPTGLETQYF.